The 5 T cell receptor beta chains listed next were all sequenced from one sample in a study of shared clonotypes between healthy human individuals (dated by TCRdb to 2019 to 2021). The receptor library was made with the immunoSEQ multiplex PCR assay. The clones in this table, taken by TCRdb from immuneACCESS, are in-frame only. Not every clone is retained; where verified, under half of the shortfall comes from an unresolved V gene, and the cause of the rest is unknown. This sample has roughly 2.1 million clones in its table, and around 93% of those were observed once. The top ten clones comprise 1.5% to 2% of the sample. For the CD8 naive samples, CD45RO-negative cells were positively selected for CCR7, yielding a CD45RA+CCR7+ population from which TemRA cells were excluded. The sample consisted of naive CD8+ T cells from PBMCs. The cell subset or site label of this sample denotes: CD45RA+CCR7+. These receptors all stem from a man aged 18 to 30 in good health. Some clones in this sample may be carry-over from other donors' samples.

The chain couples TRBV6-1 to TRBJ2-1; TRBD2 agrees at 12 bases. This CDR3 is built from 14 residues. V dropped 10 bases and J dropped 8; count of bases not matched to a gene: 9. Germline lookup yields CDR1 MNHNS and CDR2 SASEGT. Written as DNA, the CDR3 is TGTGCCACTATGGGACTAGCGGGTAGCTATGAGCAGTTCTTC. Encoded protein: CATMGLAGSYEQFF.

The V and J genes are TRBV6-5 and TRBJ2-1; D remains ambiguous. CDR3 length: 15 amino acids. Germline lookup yields CDR1 MNHEY and CDR2 SVGAGI. V was trimmed by 0 bases and J by 5 bases, leaving 11 bases between them. For the CDR3, the DNA is TGTGCCAGCAGTTACTCATTTAAGGTGAACAATGAGCAGTTCTTC. Translated: CASSYSFKVNNEQFF.

Worth noting for this clone: Other DNA sequences in this sample translate to the same CDR3. This chain joins TRBV7-9 and TRBJ2-1; D gene ambiguous. CDR3 size: 12 residues. Germline V lookup: CDR1 SEHNR, CDR2 FQNEAQ (reference sequence). V lost 0 bases, J lost 9 bases, and 6 bases lay in between. CDR3: CASSLALGEQFF. The CDR3, as DNA: TGTGCCAGCAGCTTAGCGCTGGGTGAGCAGTTCTTC.

This sequence joins TRBV20-1 and TRBJ2-5; D call uncertain. The end of the DNA is better explained by TRBJ2-7, so the J call may be wrong. The V gene's germline CDR1 is DFQATT and CDR2 SNEGSKA (reference sequence). CDR3 length equals 11 residues. CDR3 amino acids: CSARWMDEQYF. CDR3 bases: TGCAGTGCAAGGTGGATGGACGAGCAGTACTTC.

The rearrangement uses TRBV4-1 and TRBJ2-3, with TRBD2 matching 9 bases. In germline, CDR1 is MGHRA, CDR2 YSYEKL. CDR3 length equals 17 residues. Germline trimming cut 2 bases from V and 4 bases from J; bases unmatched to any gene: 10. The CDR3 DNA reads as TGCGCCAGCAGCCAACGCACCGGGACTAGCTTCGCAGATACGCAGTATTTT. It specifies CASSQRTGTSFADTQYF.